The 23 T cell receptor beta chains in this list originate from one sample, sequenced in a study of cytomegalovirus exposure and HLA in healthy donors. The PCR used 60 Vbeta and 13 Jbeta primers. The protocol was immunoSEQ multiplex PCR, while the TCRdb copy is restricted to in-frame clones and leaves out a portion. The sample lists fewer than 95,000 clones, approximately 80% occurring once. The sequencing input was PBMCs. The receptors derive from a man aged 18 to 30 in good health and CMV-seronegative.

The chain is built from TRBV19 and TRBJ1-1; D gene uncertain. The CDR3 runs 13 residues. The germline gives CDR1 LNHDA, CDR2 SQIVND (reference sequence). V was pared by 2 bases and J by 1 base, with 5 bases between. CDR3 residues: CASSISGNTEAFF. For the CDR3, the DNA is TGTGCCAGTAGTATATCGGGGAACACTGAAGCTTTCTTT.

The genes are TRBV18 and TRBJ2-7, with a weak D call TRBD1 (5 bases). This CDR3 comprises 14 residues. Germline CDR1 is KGHSH and CDR2 is LQKENI. V dropped 4 bases and J dropped 2 bases, with 12 bases sitting between them. CDR3 amino acids: CASSRGQATYEQYF. The CDR3 nucleotides read TGTGCCAGCTCACGGGGCCAGGCCACCTACGAGCAGTACTTC.

The chain carries TRBV9 and TRBJ2-1; weak D call: TRBD1 (6 bases). The V end lost 4 bases, the J end lost 2 bases, and 22 bases lay between the germline ends. The germline V gene has CDR1 SGDLS and CDR2 YYNGEE. This CDR3 has 18 amino acids. CDR3 in amino acids: CASSPHERTAVTYNEQFF. In DNA, the CDR3 is TGTGCCAGCAGCCCCCACGAGAGGACAGCTGTTACCTACAATGAGCAGTTCTTC.

This clone appeared a single time. V gene TRBV19 combines with J gene TRBJ1-5; the D gene is possibly TRBD1 (6 bases). The V end lost 5 bases, the J end lost 1 base, and 15 bases lay between the germline ends. Per germline, CDR1 LNHDA and CDR2 SQIVND (reference sequence). CDR3 length: 16 amino acids. CDR3 nucleotide sequence: TGTGCCAGTAGTCTCCCGGGGACACTGAGCAATCAGCCCCAGCATTTT. This codes for CASSLPGTLSNQPQHF.

CDR3: CASRDGEFTEAFF. CDR3 sequence (DNA): TGCGCCAGCAGGGACGGGGAGTTTACTGAAGCTTTCTTT. V is TRBV5-1 and J is TRBJ1-1, with D unresolved. Trimming removed 5 bases from V and 5 bases from J, with 13 bases in between. The CDR3 sequence is 13 residues long. The germline V gene has CDR1 SGHRS and CDR2 YFSETQ. The entire variable domain, with the rest obtained from reference TRBV5-1 and TRBJ1-1, is as follows: KAGVTQTPRYLIKTRGQQVTLSCSPISGHRSVSWYQQTPGQGLQFLFEYFSETQRNKGNFPGRFSGRQFSNSRSEMNVSTLELGDSALYLCASRDGEFTEAFFGQGTRLTVV.

This clone came up a few times. At one boundary the junction diverges from the germline segment, which might be a read error. V gene TRBV7-9 combines with J gene TRBJ1-1, with D possibly being TRBD1 (5 bases). This CDR3 has 12 amino acids. Germline V CDR1 and CDR2: SEHNR, FQNEAQ (reference sequence). This CDR3 is CATATGGSEAFF. The DNA of the CDR3 is TGTGCCACCGCGACGGGGGGGTCTGAGGCTTTCTTT. Together with reference TRBV7-9 and TRBJ1-1, the CDR3 gives the full variable domain: DTGVSQNPRHKITKRGQNVTFRCDPISEHNRLYWYRQTLGQGPEFLTYFQNEAQLEKSRLLSDRFSAERPKGSFSTLEIQRTEQGDSAMYLCATATGGSEAFFGQGTRLTVV.

This clone was recorded once. The rearrangement uses TRBV2 and TRBJ1-3; D is uncertain. The CDR3 contains 12 residues. V was trimmed by 2 bases and J by 7 bases, leaving 6 bases between them. Germline V gene sequence: CDR1 SNHLY, CDR2 FYNNEI. The CDR3 DNA sequence: TGTGCCAGCAGTGAAACGGGGAACACCATATATTTT. It is translated as CASSETGNTIYF. Drawing the rest from reference TRBV2 and TRBJ1-3, the complete variable domain is EPEVTQTPSHQVTQMGQEVILRCVPISNHLYFYWYRQILGQKVEFLVSFYNNEISEKSEIFDDQFSVERPDGSNFTLKIRSTKLEDSAMYFCASSETGNTIYFGEGSWLTVV.

The CDR3 loop reads CASSPAAGDNTEAFF. The CDR3 nucleotides are TGTGCCAGCTCACCAGCGGCCGGGGATAACACTGAAGCTTTCTTT. The chain is built from TRBV18 and TRBJ1-1; no clear D gene. V lost 2 bases, J lost 2 bases, and 12 bases lay in between. The CDR3 extends over 15 amino acids. Germline CDR1 KGHSH, CDR2 LQKENI.

The V call is TRBV6-6, the J call TRBJ2-5; perhaps TRBD1 as D (5 bases). Trimming took off 3 bases at V and 3 bases at J, with 8 bases between the two ends. Germline V gene data show CDR1 as MNHNY and CDR2 as SVGAGI (reference sequence). The CDR3 length is 13 residues. CDR3 protein: CASSYFREETQYF. CDR3 DNA sequence: TGTGCCAGCAGTTATTTCAGGGAAGAGACCCAGTACTTC.

The chain recombines TRBV2 with TRBJ2-6; no clear D. CDR3 length: 13 amino acids. CDR1 and CDR2 from the germline V gene are SNHLY and FYNNEI. V was clipped by 9 bases and J by 0 bases, with 6 bases between them. CDR3 in amino acids: CASHSSGANVLTF. The CDR3 region has the DNA TGTGCCAGTCACAGCTCTGGGGCCAACGTCCTGACTTTC.

This chain links TRBV5-1 with TRBJ2-5, with TRBD2 matching 15 bases. CDR3 size: 16 residues. The ends lost 4 bases at V and 4 bases at J; junction bases unmatched: 5. Germline V gives CDR1 SGHRS, CDR2 YFSETQ. The CDR3 bases are TGCGCCAGCAGCACCGGACTAGCGGGGGGGCGAGAGACCCAGTACTTC. This encodes CASSTGLAGGRETQYF.

The chain joins TRBV7-6 to TRBJ2-2; TRBD1 matches 7 bases. The V gene end was trimmed by 5 bases and the J gene end by 2 bases; junction bases not matched to a gene: 8. The CDR3 length is 16 residues. Germline loops: CDR1 SGHVS, CDR2 FNYEAQ. CDR3 bases: TGTGCCAGCAGCCGCCAGACAGGGATTAACACCGGGGAGCTGTTTTTT. It codes for CASSRQTGINTGELFF.

This sequence joins TRBV11-2 and TRBJ2-7; 7 nucleotides agree with TRBD1. V was pared by 5 bases and J by 2 bases, with 6 bases of the junction left unmatched. This CDR3 region has 14 residues. Germline V gene lookup returns CDR1 SGHAT and CDR2 FQNNGV. The chain's CDR3 is CASSLLTGPYEQYF. DNA for the CDR3: TGTGCCAGCAGCCTCCTGACAGGGCCCTACGAGCAGTACTTC.

The gene calls are TRBV13 and TRBJ1-1, with a possible D match to TRBD1 (6 bases). Germline V gene data show CDR1 as PRHDT and CDR2 as FYEKMQ (reference sequence). This CDR3 has 15 residues. The V end was cut by 0 bases, the J end by 3 bases, with 11 bases between. CDR3 nucleotide sequence: TGTGCCAGCAGCTTAGGCCTAGGGGGGGACACTGAAGCTTTCTTT. It yields the protein CASSLGLGGDTEAFF. Filled out from reference TRBV13 and TRBJ1-1, the complete variable domain reads AAGVIQSPRHLIKEKRETATLKCYPIPRHDTVYWYQQGPGQDPQFLISFYEKMQSDKGSIPDRFSAQQFSDYHSELNMSSLELGDSALYFCASSLGLGGDTEAFFGQGTRLTVV.

The V and J genes are TRBV6-1 and TRBJ2-7; weak D call: TRBD2 (5 bases). Germline values: CDR1 MNHNS, CDR2 SASEGT. V was cut by 4 bases and J by 3 bases, with 16 bases left in between. The CDR3 consists of 15 residues. CDR3: CASSVSSPTHYEQYF. Written as DNA, the CDR3 is TGTGCCAGCAGTGTTTCTAGCCCAACTCACTACGAGCAGTACTTC.

V and J are TRBV30 and TRBJ1-5; D unresolved. V was shortened by 0 bases and J by 6 bases, with 12 bases between the two germline ends. Per germline, CDR1 GTSNPN and CDR2 SVGIG (reference sequence). This CDR3 comprises 14 residues. The CDR3 here is CAWSVRVGSQPQHF. The CDR3 DNA reads as TGTGCCTGGAGTGTACGGGTAGGGAGTCAGCCCCAGCATTTT.

This clone has only a few counts. The chain couples TRBV11-2 to TRBJ2-4; TRBD2 agrees at 8 bases. Trimming cost V 3 bases and J 0 bases; bases outside gene matches: 4. This CDR3 comprises 16 residues. Germline CDR1 reads SGHAT; CDR2 reads FQNNGV. CDR3 protein: CASSFERGLAKNIQYF. For the CDR3, the DNA is TGTGCCAGCAGCTTCGAGCGGGGGTTAGCCAAAAACATTCAGTACTTC.

This chain connects TRBV7-6 to TRBJ1-5; 12 bases are shared with TRBD1. CDR1 SGHVS and CDR2 FNYEAQ come from the germline V gene. Trimming removed 5 bases from V and 2 bases from J; junction bases left unmatched: 4. This CDR3 has 16 amino acids. For the CDR3, the DNA is TGTGCCAGCAGCATCGGGACAGGGGGCGGCAATCAGCCCCAGCATTTT. Protein product: CASSIGTGGGNQPQHF.

As concerns this clone: One end of the junction fails to match germline, which may point to a read error. V usage is TRBV13 and J usage is TRBJ2-4, with D perhaps given as TRBD1 or TRBD2 (6 bases each). This CDR3 region has 18 residues. CDR1 PRHDT and CDR2 FYEKMQ come from the germline V gene (reference sequence). CDR3 bases: TGTGCCAGCAGTTTAGGGGGGCCCCCTCGGGTGGCCAAAAACATTCAGTACTTC. Its protein is CASSLGGPPRVAKNIQYF.

This clone was counted between two and nine times. The J gene is TRBJ1-2, the V gene TRBV14; the match to TRBD1 covers 8 bases. Looked up from germline, CDR1 is SGHDN and CDR2 is FVKESK. Germline trimming cut 0 bases from V and 7 bases from J; bases unmatched to any gene: 10. The CDR3 runs 16 residues. CDR3 loop: CASSQDLDGQGSGYTF. CDR3 bases: TGTGCCAGCAGCCAAGATCTCGACGGACAGGGCTCTGGCTACACCTTC.

In this sample, this clone turned up a few times. The chain combines TRBV15 with TRBJ1-1, with D possibly being TRBD1 (6 bases). This CDR3 comprises 15 residues. Germline V gives CDR1 LNHNV, CDR2 YYDKDF (reference sequence). Trimming removed 1 base at V and 6 bases at J, with 15 bases between. This chain's CDR3 is CATSRGQTGSAEAFF. Here the CDR3 DNA reads TGTGCCACCAGCAGAGGGCAAACAGGGAGTGCTGAAGCTTTCTTT.

The chain combines TRBV9 with TRBJ2-3, with TRBD2 matching 11 bases. With 0 bases clipped from V and 1 base from J, the junction kept 1 base outside the gene matches. Germline V gene data show CDR1 as SGDLS and CDR2 as YYNGEE. CDR3 length: 16 residues. CDR3 loop: CASSVETSGGTDTQYF. CDR3 nucleotide sequence: TGTGCCAGCAGCGTAGAGACTAGCGGGGGCACAGATACGCAGTATTTT.

V usage is TRBV27 and J usage is TRBJ2-5; weak D call: TRBD1 (5 bases). Gene TRBJ2-7 matches the end of the DNA better, so the J call may be wrong. The CDR3 spans 14 residues. Germline V gene lookup returns CDR1 MNHEY and CDR2 SMNVEV (reference sequence). The CDR3 DNA reads TGTGCCAGCAGGTCCCTGGCCAGGGCCCACGAGCAGTACTTC. Translated, it gives CASRSLARAHEQYF.